The 22 T cell receptor beta chains below come from one sample, sequenced in a study of blood T cell repertoires in COVID-19. Repertoires were generated with immunoSEQ multiplex PCR, while TCRdb's copy carries only in-frame clones and drops some. This table holds 98,000 or so clones, roughly 84% found once. Material for sequencing was peripheral blood. These receptors all stem from a man aged 55-75 years with acute or convalescent COVID-19.

The chain couples TRBV28 to TRBJ1-2, with TRBD1 matching 8 bases. The CDR3 runs to 15 residues. Germline V gene sequence: CDR1 MDHEN, CDR2 SYDVKM. The V gene end was trimmed by 4 bases and the J gene end by 2 bases; junction bases not matched to a gene: 6. The CDR3 reads CASSSTWTGNYGYTF. In DNA form, the CDR3 reads TGTGCCAGCAGTTCTACTTGGACAGGGAACTATGGCTACACCTTC.

CDR3 nucleotide sequence: TGTGCCAGCACCGCCAATAGCGGGAGGGCTAGGTCCTACGAGCAGTACGTC. Translated, it gives CASTANSGRARSYEQYV. The chain joins TRBV21-1 to TRBJ2-7; the table's D call, TRBD2, has no DNA check behind it. TRBV21-1 is listed as a pseudogene. The CDR3 runs to 17 residues.

The chain links TRBV12-3 or TRBV12-4 to TRBJ2-7; D is uncertain. V was cut by 3 bases and J by 0 bases, with 6 bases left in between. The CDR3 totals 13 residues. The CDR3 reads CASSFATSYEQYF. CDR3 bases: TGTGCCAGCAGTTTTGCTACCTCCTACGAGCAGTACTTC.

A remark on this clone: The same CDR3 can be traced to other DNA sequences in this sample. The rearrangement uses TRBV18 and TRBJ1-1; D is unresolved. The V end lost 5 bases, the J end lost 1 base, and 8 bases lay between the germline ends. The CDR3 runs 13 residues. Germline V gives CDR1 KGHSH, CDR2 LQKENI. In DNA form, the CDR3 reads TGTGCCAGCTCAGATCGGGAGAACACTGAAGCTTTCTTT. Encoded protein: CASSDRENTEAFF.

The chain uses TRBV30 and TRBJ1-4; 7 nucleotides align to TRBD1. Trimming took 5 bases from V and 10 from J; bases not matched to a gene: 4. Germline loops: CDR1 GTSNPN, CDR2 SVGIG (reference sequence). This CDR3 has 11 residues. The CDR3 spells CAWGGGIKLFF. The CDR3 DNA reads as TGTGCCTGGGGAGGGGGCATAAAACTGTTTTTT.

The chain has TRBV29-1 and TRBJ2-1; 7 bases match TRBD2. The ends lost 0 bases at V and 0 bases at J; junction bases unmatched: 5. Per the germline V gene, CDR1 is SQVTM and CDR2 is ANQGSEA. There are 16 residues in the CDR3. This CDR3 reads CSVEEGGGSSYNEQFF. CDR3 bases: TGCAGCGTTGAAGAAGGAGGCGGGAGCTCCTACAATGAGCAGTTCTTC.

This chain uses TRBV20-1 with TRBJ2-3, with no clear D. The V gene's germline CDR1 is DFQATT and CDR2 SNEGSKA (reference sequence). This CDR3 comprises 14 residues. Trimming cost V 3 bases and J 0 bases, with 10 bases left between them. CDR3: CSASQADSTDTQYF. CDR3 in DNA: TGCAGTGCTAGTCAGGCCGACAGCACAGATACGCAGTATTTT.

This clone was seen just once. The chain employs TRBV10-3 and TRBJ2-5; D is ambiguous. This CDR3 comprises 14 residues. The germline V and J ends were trimmed by 2 bases and 4 bases, with 11 bases remaining between them. CDR1 and CDR2 (germline): ENHRY, SYGVKD. CDR3 residues: CAISEIGSRETQYF. The CDR3 coding sequence is TGTGCCATCAGTGAGATTGGTAGCCGAGAGACCCAGTACTTC.

This clone was recorded a few times. The chain employs TRBV25-1 and TRBJ2-2, with 8 bases lining up with TRBD2. J gave up 3 bases and V 4 bases, and 4 bases lay outside the gene matches. Germline-derived CDR1 and CDR2 are MGHDK and SYGVNS. This CDR3 is 15 amino acids long. The CDR3 DNA reads as TGTGCCAGCAGTGGGTGGCGGGGGGACACCGGGGAGCTGTTTTTT. Translation: CASSGWRGDTGELFF.

The genes are TRBV19 and TRBJ2-7, with TRBD1 matching 7 bases. Germline CDR1 reads LNHDA; CDR2 reads SQIVND (reference sequence). After removal of 1 base from V and 3 bases from J, the junction contained 6 bases not matched to a gene. This CDR3 spans 15 amino acids. CDR3 nucleotides: TGTGCCAGTAGTATAGCTCGAGGGGGCGTCTACGAGCAGTACTTC. Residues: CASSIARGGVYEQYF.

The CDR3: CSASPSDRASEKLFF. The CDR3 DNA reads as TGCAGTGCCAGTCCCTCCGACAGGGCCAGTGAAAAACTGTTTTTT. The chain employs TRBV20-1 and TRBJ1-4; 7 bases are a match to TRBD1. The V gene's germline CDR1 is DFQATT and CDR2 SNEGSKA (reference sequence). The V and J ends lost 6 bases and 7 bases, in that order; junction bases with no gene match: 14. CDR3 size: 15 residues.

This chain uses TRBV19 with TRBJ1-1; D is uncertain. V lost 1 base, J lost 10 bases, and 10 bases lay in between. The CDR3 extends over 12 amino acids. Germline V gene data show CDR1 as LNHDA and CDR2 as SQIVND (reference sequence). CDR3 nucleotides: TGTGCCAGTAGTATAGGGACTACGACAGCTTTCTTT. This gives the protein CASSIGTTTAFF. Supplemented by reference TRBV19 and TRBJ1-1, the full variable domain reads DGGITQSPKYLFRKEGQNVTLSCEQNLNHDAMYWYRQDPGQGLRLIYYSQIVNDFQKGDIAEGYSVSREKKESFPLTVTSAQKNPTAFYLCASSIGTTTAFFGQGTRLTVV.

V and J are TRBV28 and TRBJ1-6; D not resolved. This CDR3 is built from 11 residues. The ends were cut back, 3 bases at V and 9 bases at J, with 3 bases in the middle. CDR1 is MDHEN and CDR2 is SYDVKM in the germline V gene. The DNA for the CDR3 is TGTGCCAGCAGTTTCCGTTCACCCCTCCACTTT. It codes for CASSFRSPLHF.

V gene TRBV4-3 combines with J gene TRBJ2-3; 8 bases map to TRBD1. The CDR3 sequence is 13 residues long. The germline V gene encodes CDR1 LGHNA and CDR2 YSLEER. V gave up 8 bases and J gave up 11 bases; unmatched junction bases: 12. The DNA for the CDR3 is TGCGCCAGCGGCTTTGTCCGACAGGGGAAGCAGTATTTT. This codes for CASGFVRQGKQYF.

The V and J genes are TRBV5-1 and TRBJ1-2; D is possibly TRBD1 (6 bases). V was trimmed by 0 bases and J by 3 bases, leaving 12 bases between them. Germline V lookup: CDR1 SGHRS, CDR2 YFSETQ. CDR3 length: 15 residues. The CDR3, as DNA: TGCGCCAGCAGCTTGGAGGGGGGGAGCTACTATGGCTACACCTTC. Translation gives CASSLEGGSYYGYTF.

The rearrangement links TRBV10-1 to TRBJ2-6, with D hard to call. The CDR3 runs 15 residues. Germline loops: CDR1 WNHNN, CDR2 SYGVQD (reference sequence). V lost 3 bases and J lost 0, with 6 bases in between. CDR3 loop: CASSDSLSGANVLTF. The CDR3 DNA is TGCGCCAGCAGTGACAGTCTCTCTGGGGCCAACGTCCTGACTTTC.

The chain uses TRBV11-2 and TRBJ1-1; the D gene is possibly TRBD1 (5 bases). Germline CDR1 reads SGHAT; CDR2 reads FQNNGV. The CDR3 is made up of 13 amino acids. The ends were cut back, 1 base at V and 5 bases at J, with 8 bases in the middle. CDR3 amino acids: CASSLARQTEAFF. The CDR3 DNA sequence: TGTGCCAGCAGCTTAGCAAGACAGACTGAAGCTTTCTTT.

This clone was seen more than once but under ten times. The gene calls are TRBV5-8 and TRBJ1-5; the match to TRBD1 covers 7 bases. Germline V gene data show CDR1 as SGHTS and CDR2 as YDEGEE. This CDR3 spans 15 amino acids. V lost 2 bases to trimming and J lost 7 bases; unmatched junction nucleotides: 9. CDR3 in amino acids: CASSFLQGQGQPQHF. In DNA, the CDR3 is TGTGCCAGCAGCTTCTTACAGGGGCAGGGCCAGCCCCAGCATTTT.

V gene TRBV12-3 or TRBV12-4 combines with J gene TRBJ2-2, with 7 bases matching TRBD1. This CDR3 has 13 amino acids. The ends lost 5 bases at V and 6 bases at J; junction bases unmatched: 3. The CDR3 protein is CASSEQGSGELFF. The CDR3, as DNA: TGTGCCAGCAGTGAACAGGGGTCCGGGGAGCTGTTTTTT.

V usage is TRBV19 and J usage is TRBJ2-1; 7 bases are a match to TRBD1. CDR3 size: 14 residues. The V segment lost 4 bases and the J segment 7 bases; nucleotides outside the gene matches: 7. In germline, CDR1 is LNHDA, CDR2 SQIVND (reference sequence). CDR3 loop: CASSTLQGRNEQFF. The DNA of the CDR3 is TGTGCCAGTAGTACGTTACAGGGGAGAAATGAGCAGTTCTTC.

This chain links TRBV3-1 (or the pseudogene TRBV3-2) with TRBJ2-7; no firm D call. The CDR3 runs to 12 residues. The V gene's germline CDR1 is LGHDT and CDR2 YNNKEL (reference sequence). V was pared by 2 bases and J by 6 bases, with 8 bases between. The CDR3 bases are TGTGCCAGCAGCCAATTATCGTCCGAGCAGTACTTC. This translates into CASSQLSSEQYF.

The chain has TRBV15 and TRBJ2-1, with D possibly matching TRBD2 (6 bases). CDR1 and CDR2 from the germline V gene are LNHNV and YYDKDF (reference sequence). This CDR3 comprises 15 residues. Deletions cut 5 bases from V and 0 bases from J, with 11 bases between. In DNA, the CDR3 is TGTGCCACCAGCGAGCAGGGAGGCTCCTACAATGAGCAGTTCTTC. It encodes CATSEQGGSYNEQFF. Full variable domain (remainder filled in from reference TRBV15 and TRBJ2-1): DAMVIQNPRYQVTQFGKPVTLSCSQTLNHNVMYWYQQKSSQAPKLLFHYYDKDFNNEADTPDNFQSRRPNTSFCFLDIRSPGLGDTAMYLCATSEQGGSYNEQFFGPGTRLTVL.